The entry below describes one TCR beta chain. What it recognizes is unknown. This sample is part of a study of EBV T-cell therapy then PD-1 blockade in nasopharyngeal carcinoma. Sequencing used immunoSEQ multiplex PCR; TCRdb keeps in-frame clones, though not all of them. The data show approximately 21,000 clones, over 75% seen once. The treatment denotes: AdE1-LMPpoly-expanded autologous EBV-specific T-cell therapy followed by anti-PD-1 nivolumab. The J segment lost 4 bases and the V segment lost 8 bases, leaving 5 bases of the junction unmatched. Germline CDR1 and CDR2: SGHDT and YYEEEE. This CDR3 has 14 amino acids.

This clonotype was sampled from a man between 35 and 55 years old with nasopharyngeal carcinoma. The chain has TRBV5-6 and TRBJ2-3; TRBD2 agrees at 12 bases. The material was CD8+ T cells from blood, obtained around day 60 from a patient whose treatment included autologous EBV-specific T cells and nivolumab. CDR3 in DNA: TGTGCCAGTTCGACTAGCGGGAGCCCAGATACGCAGTATTTT. Its protein product is CASSTSGSPDTQYF.